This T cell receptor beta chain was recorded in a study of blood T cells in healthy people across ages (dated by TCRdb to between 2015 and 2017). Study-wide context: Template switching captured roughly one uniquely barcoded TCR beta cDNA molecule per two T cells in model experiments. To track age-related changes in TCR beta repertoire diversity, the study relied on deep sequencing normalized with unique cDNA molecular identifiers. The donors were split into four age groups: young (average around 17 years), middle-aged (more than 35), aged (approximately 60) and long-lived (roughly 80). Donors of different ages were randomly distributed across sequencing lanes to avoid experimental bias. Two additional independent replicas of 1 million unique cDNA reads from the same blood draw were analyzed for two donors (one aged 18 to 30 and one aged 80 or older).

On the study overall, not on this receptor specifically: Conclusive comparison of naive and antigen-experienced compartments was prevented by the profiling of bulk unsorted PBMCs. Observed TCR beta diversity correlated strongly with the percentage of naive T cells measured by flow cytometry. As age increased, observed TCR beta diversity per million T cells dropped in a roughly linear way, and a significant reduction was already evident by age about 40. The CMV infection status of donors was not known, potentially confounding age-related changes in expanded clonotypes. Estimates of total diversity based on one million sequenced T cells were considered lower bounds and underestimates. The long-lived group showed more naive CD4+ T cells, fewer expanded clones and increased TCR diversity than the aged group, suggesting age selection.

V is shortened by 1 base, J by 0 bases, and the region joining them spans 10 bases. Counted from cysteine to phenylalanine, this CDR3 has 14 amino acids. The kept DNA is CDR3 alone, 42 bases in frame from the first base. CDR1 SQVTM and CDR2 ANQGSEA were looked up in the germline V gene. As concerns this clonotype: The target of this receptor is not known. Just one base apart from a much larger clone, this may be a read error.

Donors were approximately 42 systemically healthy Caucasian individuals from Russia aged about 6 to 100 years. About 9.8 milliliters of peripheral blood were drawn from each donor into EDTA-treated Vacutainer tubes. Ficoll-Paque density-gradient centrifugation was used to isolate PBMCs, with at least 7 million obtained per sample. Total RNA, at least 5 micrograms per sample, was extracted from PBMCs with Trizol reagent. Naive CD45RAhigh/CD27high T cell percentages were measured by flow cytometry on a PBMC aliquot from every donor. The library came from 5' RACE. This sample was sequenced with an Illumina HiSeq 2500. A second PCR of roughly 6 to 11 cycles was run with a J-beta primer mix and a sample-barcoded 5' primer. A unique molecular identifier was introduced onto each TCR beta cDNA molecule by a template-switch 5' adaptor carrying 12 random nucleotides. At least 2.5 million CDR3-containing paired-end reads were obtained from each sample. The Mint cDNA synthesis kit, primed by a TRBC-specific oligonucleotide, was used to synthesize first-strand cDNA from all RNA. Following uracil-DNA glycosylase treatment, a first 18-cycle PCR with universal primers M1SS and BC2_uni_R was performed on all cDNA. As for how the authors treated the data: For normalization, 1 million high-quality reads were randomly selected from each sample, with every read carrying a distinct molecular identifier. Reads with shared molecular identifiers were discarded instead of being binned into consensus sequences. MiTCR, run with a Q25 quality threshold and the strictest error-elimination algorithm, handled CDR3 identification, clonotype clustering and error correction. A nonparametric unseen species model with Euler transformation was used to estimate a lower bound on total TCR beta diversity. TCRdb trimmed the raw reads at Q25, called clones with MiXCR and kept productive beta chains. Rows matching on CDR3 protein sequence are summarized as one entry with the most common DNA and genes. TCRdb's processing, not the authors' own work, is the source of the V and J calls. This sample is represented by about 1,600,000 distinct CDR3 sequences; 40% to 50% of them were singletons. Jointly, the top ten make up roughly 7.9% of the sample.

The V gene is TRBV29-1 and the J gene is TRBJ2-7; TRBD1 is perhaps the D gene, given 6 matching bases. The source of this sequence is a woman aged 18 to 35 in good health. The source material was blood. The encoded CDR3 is CSVEAQGTSYEQYF. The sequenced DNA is TGCAGCGTTGAAGCGCAGGGGACCTCCTACGAGCAGTACTTC.